This T cell receptor beta chain was recorded in a study of Graves' ophthalmopathy and Graves' hyperthyroidism. Study results and caveats: A majority of expanded thyroid clonotypes exceeding 0.001 frequency were likewise present in blood.

The authors enrolled newly diagnosed hyperthyroidism patients aged 18 to 65 with under 2 months' duration. The germline V gene has CDR1 SGHRS and CDR2 YFSETQ. This CDR3 has 15 residues. Trimming left V 4 bases short and J 1 base short, with 14 bases between. RNA transcripts yielded amplified TCR beta CDR3 regions. First-round RT-PCR with HTBI primers preceded a second-round multiplex PCR. TCRdb called the multiplex PCR reads again in MiXCR, with one record for every CDR3 protein. Here the sample spans 400,000 to 450,000 distinct CDR3 sequences, around 21% being singletons. This clonotype was counted ten times or more. The target antigen is unknown.

This chain connects TRBV5-1 to TRBJ1-1; D is ambiguous. This clonotype was obtained from a woman under 30 with stable Graves' hyperthyroidism. Input material: peripheral blood. CDR3 sequence: CASSDPRTTNTEAFF. The CDR3 coding sequence is TGCGCCAGCAGCGACCCCAGGACTACGAACACTGAAGCTTTCTTT.